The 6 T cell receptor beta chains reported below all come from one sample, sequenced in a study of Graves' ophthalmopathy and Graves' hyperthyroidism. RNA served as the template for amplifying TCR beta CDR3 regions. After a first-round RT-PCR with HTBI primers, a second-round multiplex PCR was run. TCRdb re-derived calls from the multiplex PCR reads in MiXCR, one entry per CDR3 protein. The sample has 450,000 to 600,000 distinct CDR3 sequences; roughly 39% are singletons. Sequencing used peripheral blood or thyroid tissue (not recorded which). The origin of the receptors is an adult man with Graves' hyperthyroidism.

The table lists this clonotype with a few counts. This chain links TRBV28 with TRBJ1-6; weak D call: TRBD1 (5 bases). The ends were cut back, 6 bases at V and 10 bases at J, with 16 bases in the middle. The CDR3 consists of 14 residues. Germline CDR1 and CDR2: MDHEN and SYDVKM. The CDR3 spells CASRAEGRRSPLHF. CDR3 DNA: TGTGCCAGCAGGGCGGAGGGGCGAAGATCACCCCTCCACTTT.

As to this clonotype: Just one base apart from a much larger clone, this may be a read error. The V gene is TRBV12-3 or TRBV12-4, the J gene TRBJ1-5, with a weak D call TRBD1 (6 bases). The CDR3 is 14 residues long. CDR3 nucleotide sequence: TGTGCCGGCAGCTGGACAGCGTTAAATCAGCCCCAGCATTTT. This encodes CAGSWTALNQPQHF.

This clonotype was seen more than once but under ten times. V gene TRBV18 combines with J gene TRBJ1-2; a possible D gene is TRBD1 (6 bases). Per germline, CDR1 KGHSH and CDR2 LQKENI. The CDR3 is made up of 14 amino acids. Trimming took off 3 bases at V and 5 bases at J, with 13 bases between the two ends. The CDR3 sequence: CASSPAGGGYGYTF. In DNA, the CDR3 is TGTGCCAGCTCACCGGCCGGGGGCGGATATGGCTACACCTTC.

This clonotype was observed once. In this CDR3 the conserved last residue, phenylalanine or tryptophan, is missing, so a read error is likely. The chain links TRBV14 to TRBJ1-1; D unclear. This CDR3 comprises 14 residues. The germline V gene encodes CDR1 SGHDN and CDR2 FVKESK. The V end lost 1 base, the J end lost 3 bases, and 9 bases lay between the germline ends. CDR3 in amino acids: CASSQVASHTEAFS. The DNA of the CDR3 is TGTGCCAGCAGCCAAGTCGCCAGCCACACTGAAGCTTTCTCT.

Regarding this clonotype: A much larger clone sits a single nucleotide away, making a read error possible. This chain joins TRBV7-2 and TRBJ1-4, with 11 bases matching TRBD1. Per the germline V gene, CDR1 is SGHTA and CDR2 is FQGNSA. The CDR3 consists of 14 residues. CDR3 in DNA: TGTGCCAGCAGCAGGGGACAGGGGGACGAAATACTGTTTTTT. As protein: CASSRGQGDEILFF. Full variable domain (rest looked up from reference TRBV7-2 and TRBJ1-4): GAGVSQSPSNKVTEKGKDVELRCDPISGHTALYWYRQSLGQGLEFLIYFQGNSAPDKSGLPSDRFSAERTGGSVSTLTIQRTQQEDSAVYLCASSRGQGDEILFFGSGTQLSVL.

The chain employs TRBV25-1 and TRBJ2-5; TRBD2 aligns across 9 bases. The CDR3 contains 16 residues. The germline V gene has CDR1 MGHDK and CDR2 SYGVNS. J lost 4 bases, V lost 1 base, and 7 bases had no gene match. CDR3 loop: CASSESRGRAGETQYF. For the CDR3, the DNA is TGTGCCAGCAGTGAATCTCGCGGGAGGGCTGGAGAGACCCAGTACTTC.